Listed here is a single TCR beta chain. The target antigen is unknown. Clones were sequenced by immunoSEQ multiplex PCR, and TCRdb holds only the in-frame ones, with some missing. The profile covers approximately 100,000 clones, with roughly nine tenths appearing a single time and about 5% taken by the ten largest. The sample is drawn from a study of T cell responses to AZD1222 COVID-19 vaccine. Study observations and caveats: Reportedly, nearly half of unique spike TCRs recognized epitopes outside B.1.351/B.1.1.7 mutations.

V lost 4 bases and J 0 bases, leaving 11 bases between the germline ends. The CDR3 length is 15 residues. CDR1 and CDR2 from the germline V gene are PRHDT and FYEKMQ (reference sequence). The clonotype originates from an adult who received the AZD1222 COVID-19 vaccine. The chain combines TRBV13 with TRBJ2-3; tentative D call: TRBD1 (6 bases). The sample in question was peripheral blood, obtained 28 days after the second AZD1222 dose. The CDR3 DNA reads TGTGCCAGCAGCTCCCGACAGGCCAGCACAGATACGCAGTATTTT. Its translation is CASSSRQASTDTQYF.